One sample yielded the 28 T cell receptor beta chains listed below, sequenced in a study of CD8 T cells in ankylosing spondylitis. TCRdb re-called the 5' RACE reads through MiXCR, storing one row per CDR3 protein. Here the sample spans 150,000 to 200,000 distinct CDR3 sequences, around a sixth being singletons. Sequences were obtained from blood, either unsorted or a sorted T cell fraction (not recorded which). Receptor source: a male donor under 30 with ankylosing spondylitis or in good health (not recorded which).

This chain joins TRBV19 and TRBJ1-3; D gene unclear. Germline CDR1 and CDR2: LNHDA and SQIVND (reference sequence). There are 16 residues in the CDR3. V lost 2 bases, J lost 0 bases, and 11 bases lay in between. The CDR3 reads CASSIWQPRSGNTIYF. The CDR3 nucleotides are TGTGCCAGTAGTATATGGCAGCCGCGCTCTGGAAACACCATATATTTT.

This clonotype was counted at least ten times. This chain joins TRBV20-1 and TRBJ2-3; 11 nucleotides agree with TRBD2. Per germline, CDR1 DFQATT and CDR2 SNEGSKA (reference sequence). The V and J ends lost 2 bases and 0 bases, in that order; junction bases with no gene match: 4. The CDR3 is 16 amino acids. This CDR3 is CSARMGLAASTDTQYF. The CDR3 nucleotides read TGCAGTGCTAGAATGGGACTAGCGGCTAGCACAGATACGCAGTATTTT.

This clonotype was counted only a few times. The V gene is TRBV29-1, the J gene TRBJ2-3; 7 nucleotides match TRBD2. The V and J ends lost 2 bases and 6 bases, in that order; junction bases with no gene match: 5. This CDR3 region has 13 residues. Germline V CDR1 and CDR2: SQVTM, ANQGSEA. The CDR3 region has the DNA TGCAGCGTTGAATCCGCGGGAGTGGATACGCAGTATTTT. Protein sequence: CSVESAGVDTQYF.

V and J are TRBV28 and TRBJ2-7; 8 bases agree with TRBD1. With V trimmed by 4 bases and J by 5 bases, 4 bases remained unmatched. The CDR3 runs to 13 residues. Germline loops: CDR1 MDHEN, CDR2 SYDVKM. The CDR3: CASSSDRGDEQYV. In DNA form, the CDR3 reads TGTGCCAGCAGTTCCGACAGGGGTGACGAGCAGTACGTC.

This clonotype was seen at least ten times. The gene calls are TRBV10-3 and TRBJ2-2; possibly TRBD1 for D (5 bases). Germline V gene sequence: CDR1 ENHRY, CDR2 SYGVKD. V lost 1 base and J lost 5, with 11 bases in between. The CDR3 runs 15 residues. In nucleotides, the CDR3 is TGTGCCATCAGTGAGTTAGGGGCGGCGACCGGGGAGCTGTTTTTT. It encodes CAISELGAATGELFF.

This clonotype occurred many times. V gene TRBV5-1 combines with J gene TRBJ2-5; TRBD1 matches 9 bases. J lost 4 bases, V lost 6 bases, and 4 bases had no gene match. CDR1 is SGHRS and CDR2 is YFSETQ in the germline V gene. The CDR3 consists of 13 residues. For the CDR3, the DNA is TGCGCCAGCACTAAGACAGGGGGAGAGACCCAGTACTTC. This sequence encodes CASTKTGGETQYF.

This clonotype was detected many times. The chain carries TRBV6-5 and TRBJ2-2; D might be TRBD2 (5 bases). With 6 bases removed from V and 4 bases from J, the gap between germline ends came to 9 bases. This CDR3 comprises 13 residues. The germline CDR1 and CDR2 sequences are MNHEY and SVGAGI. The CDR3 bases are TGTGCCAGCAGGAAGGGAGTCACCGGGGAGCTGTTTTTT. Protein: CASRKGVTGELFF.

This clonotype showed up many times. The chain employs TRBV7-8 and TRBJ2-5; 8 bases align to TRBD1. V gave up 6 bases and J gave up 2 bases; unmatched junction bases: 8. CDR1 is SGHVS, CDR2 FQNEAQ, per germline. CDR3 length equals 15 residues. CDR3 protein: CASRLGTGGQETQYF. The CDR3 nucleotides are TGTGCCAGCAGATTGGGAACAGGGGGTCAAGAGACCCAGTACTTC.

This clonotype was recorded many times. CDR3 nucleotide sequence: TGTGCCAGCAGGAAGGACGGGAACACTGAAGCTTTCTTT. It yields the protein CASRKDGNTEAFF. The chain links TRBV6-4 to TRBJ1-1, with D unclear. Germline CDR1 and CDR2: MRHNA and SNTAGT. The CDR3 contains 13 residues. V shed 6 bases and J shed 1 base, with 9 bases lying between them.

This clonotype was detected many times. This chain links TRBV5-1 with TRBJ1-1; D gene ambiguous. V was cut by 5 bases and J by 0 bases, with 17 bases left in between. The CDR3 extends over 16 amino acids. From germline, CDR1 is SGHRS and CDR2 YFSETQ. CDR3 sequence (DNA): TGCGCCAGCAGTTCAGGTGATTACAGAATGAACACTGAAGCTTTCTTT. Its translation is CASSSGDYRMNTEAFF.

At least ten counts were recorded for this clonotype. V and J are TRBV12-3 or TRBV12-4 and TRBJ2-4; a weak D match, TRBD1 (5 bases). The V end lost 5 bases, the J end lost 3 bases, and 14 bases lay between the germline ends. CDR3 length: 15 amino acids. CDR3 loop: CASSPTGVGKNIQYF. The CDR3 DNA sequence: TGTGCCAGCAGTCCCACAGGTGTGGGCAAAAACATTCAGTACTTC.

This clonotype was picked up many times. This chain uses TRBV6-6 with TRBJ2-4; the match to TRBD2 covers 10 bases. This CDR3 comprises 19 residues. The junction had 15 bases not matched to a gene; V was cut back by 7 bases and J by 0 bases. Germline V CDR1 and CDR2: MNHNY, SVGAGI (reference sequence). Here the CDR3 reads CASTPSGSSRGEAKNIQYF. The CDR3 DNA is TGTGCCAGCACTCCTAGCGGGAGCTCTAGGGGGGAAGCCAAAAACATTCAGTACTTC.

This chain uses TRBV12-3 or TRBV12-4 with TRBJ2-5; D tentatively fits TRBD1 or TRBD2 (5 bases each). The CDR3 covers 13 residues. V lost 3 bases, J lost 5 bases, and 10 bases lay in between. CDR3 nucleotides: TGTGCCAGCAGTTTCTCGGGGCAGGAGACCCAGTACTTC. Residues: CASSFSGQETQYF.

In its sample, this clonotype was seen once. The V gene is TRBV19, the J gene TRBJ1-4; TRBD1 matches at 9 bases. This CDR3 is built from 14 residues. After removal of 4 bases from V and 8 bases from J, the junction contained 5 bases not matched to a gene. Germline values: CDR1 LNHDA, CDR2 SQIVND (reference sequence). The CDR3 sequence is CASSNGQGYEKLFF. In nucleotides, the CDR3 is TGTGCCAGTAGTAACGGACAGGGGTACGAAAAACTGTTTTTT.

This clonotype was detected many times. CDR3 region: CSAREGTSGRKEQFF. The CDR3 bases are TGCAGTGCTAGGGAGGGGACTAGCGGGAGGAAAGAGCAGTTCTTC. V gene TRBV20-1 combines with J gene TRBJ2-1, with 15 bases identical to TRBD2. The CDR3 has 15 amino acids. Losses at the gene ends were 3 bases for V and 10 bases for J; bases not matched to a gene: 7. CDR1 is DFQATT and CDR2 is SNEGSKA in the germline V gene (reference sequence).

This clonotype was detected ten times or more. V is TRBV3-1 and J is TRBJ2-5; D remains unclear. The V end was cut by 3 bases, the J end by 5 bases, with 7 bases between. The CDR3 loop spans 12 amino acids. Looked up from germline, CDR1 is LGHDT and CDR2 is YNNKEL (reference sequence). This chain's CDR3 is CASSQMSETQYF. In nucleotides, the CDR3 is TGTGCCAGCAGCCAGATGTCCGAGACCCAGTACTTC.

The J gene is TRBJ2-7, the V gene TRBV5-6; D unclear. V was cut by 4 bases and J by 0 bases, with 14 bases left in between. The CDR3 has 15 residues. Germline V gene data show CDR1 as SGHDT and CDR2 as YYEEEE. The CDR3 loop is CASSQRGRTSYEQYV. As DNA, the CDR3 is TGTGCCAGCAGCCAGCGTGGAAGAACCTCCTACGAGCAGTACGTC.

This clonotype was detected ten times or more. The rearrangement joins TRBV20-1 to TRBJ2-3; a weak D match, TRBD1 (6 bases). There are 15 residues in the CDR3. Trimming pared 0 bases from V and 2 bases from J, leaving 12 bases between. The germline CDR1 and CDR2 sequences are DFQATT and SNEGSKA (reference sequence). The CDR3 loop is CSARDDRHNTDTQYF. The CDR3 DNA sequence: TGCAGTGCTAGAGACGACAGGCACAACACAGATACGCAGTATTTT.

In this sample, this clonotype turned up many times. This sequence joins TRBV4-3 and TRBJ2-6, with D possibly TRBD1 on 6 matching bases. The CDR3 length is 23 residues. Germline V CDR1 and CDR2: LGHNA, YSLEER. V lost 4 bases, J lost 0 bases, and 31 bases lay in between. CDR3 in amino acids: CASSPRALQGTHTPDSGANVLTF. The DNA of the CDR3 is TGCGCCAGCAGCCCTAGAGCCCTTCAGGGGACCCATACTCCAGACTCTGGGGCCAACGTCCTGACTTTC.

In its sample, this clonotype was seen many times. This sequence joins TRBV10-2 and TRBJ2-7; TRBD1 agrees at 8 bases. J lost 6 bases, V lost 10 bases, and 8 bases had no gene match. This CDR3 is 12 amino acids long. Germline V gene sequence: CDR1 WSHSY, CDR2 SAAADI. The CDR3 bases are TGCGCCACCAGGAACCAGGGGGCCGAGCAGTACGTC. Protein: CATRNQGAEQYV.

This clonotype was detected many times. The chain employs TRBV7-2 and TRBJ2-1; D gene ambiguous. Looked up from germline, CDR1 is SGHTA and CDR2 is FQGNSA. V lost 1 base, J lost 3 bases, and 7 bases lay in between. The CDR3 consists of 14 residues. The CDR3 is CASSLGQLYNEQFF. DNA for the CDR3: TGTGCCAGCAGCTTAGGCCAGCTCTACAATGAGCAGTTCTTC.

Ten or more counts support this clonotype. The chain has TRBV6-6 and TRBJ2-4; 10 nucleotides agree with TRBD1. The ends lost 0 bases at V and 2 bases at J; junction bases unmatched: 13. The CDR3 runs 20 residues. The germline V gene has CDR1 MNHNY and CDR2 SVGAGI (reference sequence). Here the CDR3 reads CASSYSTGQGSPSTKNIQYF. Here the CDR3 DNA reads TGTGCCAGCAGTTACTCGACGGGACAGGGGTCCCCCTCTACCAAAAACATTCAGTACTTC.

This clonotype was observed many times. This chain connects TRBV15 to TRBJ1-2; no clear D gene. V was shortened by 3 bases and J by 13 bases, with 24 bases between the two germline ends. Germline V CDR1 and CDR2: LNHNV, YYDKDF (reference sequence). The CDR3 extends over 15 amino acids. The CDR3 sequence: CATSSSVDDRPPSTF. DNA of the CDR3: TGTGCCACCAGCAGTTCGGTGGATGACCGACCGCCTTCCACCTTC.

J is TRBJ2-6 and V is TRBV7-7; no clear D. The germline V and J ends were trimmed by 5 bases and 4 bases, with 12 bases remaining between them. The length of the CDR3 is 15 residues. From germline, CDR1 is SSHAT and CDR2 FNYEAQ (reference sequence). For the CDR3, the DNA is TGTGCCAGCAGCCCGAACATGGACGGGGCCAACGTCCTGACTTTC. This encodes CASSPNMDGANVLTF. Full variable domain (rest looked up from reference TRBV7-7 and TRBJ2-6): GAGVSQSPRYKVTKRGQDVTLRCDPISSHATLYWYQQALGQGPEFLTYFNYEAQPDKSGLPSDRFSAERPEGSISTLTIQRTEQRDSAMYRCASSPNMDGANVLTFGAGSRLTVL.

This clonotype was found many times. The chain recombines TRBV20-1 with TRBJ2-3, with 8 bases identical to TRBD2. Trimming removed 5 bases from V and 0 bases from J; junction bases left unmatched: 7. Per germline, CDR1 DFQATT and CDR2 SNEGSKA (reference sequence). The CDR3 has 15 residues. The CDR3 nucleotides are TGCAGTGCTGGAACTAGCGGAGGCAGCACAGATACGCAGTATTTT. Its translation: CSAGTSGGSTDTQYF.

This clonotype has a count of ten or more. This chain uses TRBV5-1 with TRBJ1-1; unclear D gene. Germline CDR1 reads SGHRS; CDR2 reads YFSETQ. The CDR3 runs 14 residues. The V and J ends lost 0 bases and 1 base respectively, with 7 bases between them. CDR3 DNA sequence: TGCGCCAGCAGCTTGGAAGGGCAGAACACTGAAGCTTTCTTT. Its translation: CASSLEGQNTEAFF.

The CDR3 region has the DNA TGCGCCAGCAGTCACCCGAACAGCGCAACTAATGAAAAACTGTTTTTT. Amino acids: CASSHPNSATNEKLFF. The rearrangement links TRBV23-1 to TRBJ1-4, with no clear D. TRBV23-1 falls under the ORF class, with uncertain function. This CDR3 is 16 amino acids long. The V end was cut by 3 bases, the J end by 0 bases, with 11 bases between.

This clonotype was counted at least ten times. The V gene is TRBV20-1, the J gene TRBJ2-5; 7 bases are a match to TRBD2. Germline loops: CDR1 DFQATT, CDR2 SNEGSKA (reference sequence). V gave up 5 bases and J gave up 5 bases; unmatched junction bases: 23. The CDR3 is made up of 18 amino acids. CDR3 sequence reads: CSAPPRLHDGDYFETQYF. In nucleotides, the CDR3 is TGCAGTGCTCCTCCAAGACTACACGACGGGGACTATTTCGAGACCCAGTACTTC.